This entry describes one T cell receptor (beta chain). Its antigen is undetermined. The repertoire was sequenced with immunoSEQ multiplex PCR; TCRdb's copy has only in-frame clones and lacks some. The data show roughly 9,900 clones, 40% to 55% seen once. The data stem from a study of T cells in localized non-small cell lung cancer. Study-wide points: In the blood, greater T cell density corresponded to longer overall survival. Multi-region tumor sequencing was not done, so intratumor heterogeneity could not be excluded. Of the tissues analyzed, uninvolved adjacent lung showed maximal T cell clonality, greater than tumor.

The TCR originated in a woman aged 40 to 75 with stage II squamous cell lung carcinoma. Sequenced material: lymph node tissue, taken before any cancer treatment.

The DNA for the CDR3 is TGTGCCAGCTCACCAGACCTTCTGGAGACCCAGTACTTC. It specifies CASSPDLLETQYF. This chain links TRBV18 with TRBJ2-5; unclear D gene. V was shortened by 2 bases and J by 5 bases, with 9 bases between the two germline ends. CDR1 is KGHSH, CDR2 LQKENI, per germline. The CDR3 extends over 13 amino acids. Looking up the rest from reference TRBV18 and TRBJ2-5 gives the full variable domain: NAGVMQNPRHLVRRRGQEARLRCSPMKGHSHVYWYRQLPEEGLKFMVYLQKENIIDESGMPKERFSAEFPKEGPSILRIQQVVRGDSAAYFCASSPDLLETQYFGPGTRLLVL.